This note documents a single T cell receptor (beta chain) sequence. Its target is unknown. This record comes from a study of STAT3 mutations in large granular lymphocyte leukemia. Whole-study results and caveats: Every T-cell large granular lymphocyte leukemia patient had at least one immunodominant TCR beta clonotype. TCR clonotype switching after therapy occurred in 6 of 18 patients.

The CDR3 is 15 amino acids. V shed 5 bases and J 1 base; nucleotides not matched to a gene: 7. Germline CDR1 and CDR2: KGHSH and LQKENI. The table came from immunoSEQ multiplex PCR; TCRdb's copy has only in-frame clones and leaves some out. The profile shows about 34,000 clones, approximately 83% of them singletons. The receptor was derived from a man aged 55-75 years with T-cell large granular lymphocyte leukemia. Some clones in this sample may be carry-over from other donors' samples. V and J are TRBV18 and TRBJ2-7; TRBD1 aligns across 8 bases. Sequenced sample: peripheral blood mononuclear cells. CDR3: CASSSRTGSSYEQYF. CDR3 DNA sequence: TGTGCCAGCTCATCTCGGACAGGGAGTTCCTACGAGCAGTACTTC.